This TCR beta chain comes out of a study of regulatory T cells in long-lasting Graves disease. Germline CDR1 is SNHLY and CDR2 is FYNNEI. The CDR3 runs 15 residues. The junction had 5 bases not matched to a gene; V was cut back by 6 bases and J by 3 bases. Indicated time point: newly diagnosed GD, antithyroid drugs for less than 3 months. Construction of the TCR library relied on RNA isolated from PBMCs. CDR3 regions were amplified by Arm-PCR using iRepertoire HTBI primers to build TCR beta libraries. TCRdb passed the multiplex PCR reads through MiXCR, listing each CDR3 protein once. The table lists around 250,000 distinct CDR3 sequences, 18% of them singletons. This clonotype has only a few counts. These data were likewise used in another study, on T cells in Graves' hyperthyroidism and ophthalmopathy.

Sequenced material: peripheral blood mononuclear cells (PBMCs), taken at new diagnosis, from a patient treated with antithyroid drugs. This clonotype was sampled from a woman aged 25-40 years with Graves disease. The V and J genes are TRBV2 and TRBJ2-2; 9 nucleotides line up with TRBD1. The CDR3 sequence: CASRGQGLHTGELFF. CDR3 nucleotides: TGTGCCAGCAGGGGACAGGGTTTACACACCGGGGAGCTGTTTTTT. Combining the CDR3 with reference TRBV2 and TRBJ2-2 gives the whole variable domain EPEVTQTPSHQVTQMGQEVILRCVPISNHLYFYWYRQILGQKVEFLVSFYNNEISEKSEIFDDQFSVERPDGSNFTLKIRSTKLEDSAMYFCASRGQGLHTGELFFGEGSRLTVL.